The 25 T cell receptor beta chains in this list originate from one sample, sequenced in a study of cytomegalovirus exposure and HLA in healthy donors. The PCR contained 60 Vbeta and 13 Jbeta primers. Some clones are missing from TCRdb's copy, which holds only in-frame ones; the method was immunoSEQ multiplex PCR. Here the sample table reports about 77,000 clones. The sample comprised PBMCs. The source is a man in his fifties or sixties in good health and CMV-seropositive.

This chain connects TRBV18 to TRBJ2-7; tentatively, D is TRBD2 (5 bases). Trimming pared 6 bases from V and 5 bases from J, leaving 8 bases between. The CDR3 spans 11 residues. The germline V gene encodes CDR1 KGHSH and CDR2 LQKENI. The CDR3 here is CASSLGDEQYF. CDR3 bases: TGTGCCAGCTCGCTCGGGGACGAGCAGTACTTC.

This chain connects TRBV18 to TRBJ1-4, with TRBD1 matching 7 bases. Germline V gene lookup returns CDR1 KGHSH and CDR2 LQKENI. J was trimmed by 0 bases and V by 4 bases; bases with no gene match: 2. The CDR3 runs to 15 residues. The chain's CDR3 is CASSHDRATNEKLFF. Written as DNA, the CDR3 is TGTGCCAGCTCACACGACAGGGCAACTAATGAAAAACTGTTTTTT.

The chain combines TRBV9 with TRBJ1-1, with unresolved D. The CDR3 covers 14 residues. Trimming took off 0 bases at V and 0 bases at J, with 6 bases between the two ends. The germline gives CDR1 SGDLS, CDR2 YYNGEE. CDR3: CASSVAVMNTEAFF. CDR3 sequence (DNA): TGTGCCAGCAGCGTAGCGGTAATGAACACTGAAGCTTTCTTT.

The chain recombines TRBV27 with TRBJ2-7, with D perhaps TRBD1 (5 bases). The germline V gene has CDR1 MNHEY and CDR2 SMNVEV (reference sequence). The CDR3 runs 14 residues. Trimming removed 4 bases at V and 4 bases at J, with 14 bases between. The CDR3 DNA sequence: TGTGCCAGCAGTTCTGGGATAGCAGGGTACGAGCAGTACTTC. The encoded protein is CASSSGIAGYEQYF.

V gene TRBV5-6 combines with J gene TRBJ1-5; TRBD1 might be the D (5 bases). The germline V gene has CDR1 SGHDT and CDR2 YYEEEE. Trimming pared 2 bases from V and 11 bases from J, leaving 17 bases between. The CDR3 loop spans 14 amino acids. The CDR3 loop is CASSFGESGGAQHF. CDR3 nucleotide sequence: TGTGCCAGCAGCTTCGGGGAGTCGGGGGGGGCCCAGCATTTT.

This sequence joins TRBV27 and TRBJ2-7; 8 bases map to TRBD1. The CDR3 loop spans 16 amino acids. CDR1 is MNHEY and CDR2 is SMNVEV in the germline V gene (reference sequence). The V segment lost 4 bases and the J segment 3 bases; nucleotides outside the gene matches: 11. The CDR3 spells CASSSPRQGLHYEQYF. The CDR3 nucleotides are TGTGCCAGCAGTTCCCCTCGACAGGGGCTCCACTACGAGCAGTACTTC.

CDR3 region: CASSLYPGSSGNTIYF. The CDR3 DNA reads as TGTGCCAGCAGTTTATACCCGGGGAGCTCTGGAAACACCATATATTTT. The J gene is TRBJ1-3, the V gene TRBV27; D not resolved. The V gene lost 1 base and the J gene lost 0 bases, with 10 bases spanning the gap. Germline V gene lookup returns CDR1 MNHEY and CDR2 SMNVEV (reference sequence). The CDR3 runs to 16 residues.

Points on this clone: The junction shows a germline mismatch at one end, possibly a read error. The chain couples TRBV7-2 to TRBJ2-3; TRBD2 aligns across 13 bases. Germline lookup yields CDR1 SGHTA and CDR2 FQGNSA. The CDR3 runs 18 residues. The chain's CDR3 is CASSLALTSGRATDTQYF. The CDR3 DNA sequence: TGTGCCAGCAGTTTAGCCCTTACTAGCGGGAGGGCAACAGATACGCAGTATTTT.

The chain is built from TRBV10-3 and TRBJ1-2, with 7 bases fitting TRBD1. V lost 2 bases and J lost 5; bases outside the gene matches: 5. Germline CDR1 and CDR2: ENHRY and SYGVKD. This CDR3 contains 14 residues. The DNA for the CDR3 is TGTGCCATCAGTGAGGACAGGGCATATTATGGCTACACCTTC. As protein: CAISEDRAYYGYTF.

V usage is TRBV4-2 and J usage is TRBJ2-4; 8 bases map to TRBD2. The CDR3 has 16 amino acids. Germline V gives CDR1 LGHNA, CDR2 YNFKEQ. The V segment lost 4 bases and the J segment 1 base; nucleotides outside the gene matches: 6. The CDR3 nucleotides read TGTGCCAGCAGCCCTGCCGGGGGGGCTGCCAAAAACATTCAGTACTTC. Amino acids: CASSPAGGAAKNIQYF.

CDR3 protein: CASSDPVGPLRYGYTF. In DNA, the CDR3 is TGTGCCAGCAGCGATCCCGTGGGCCCTCTCCGCTATGGCTACACCTTC. The chain uses TRBV9 and TRBJ1-2; D uncertain. The CDR3 has 16 amino acids. V was clipped by 3 bases and J by 4 bases, with 19 bases between them. Per germline, CDR1 SGDLS and CDR2 YYNGEE.

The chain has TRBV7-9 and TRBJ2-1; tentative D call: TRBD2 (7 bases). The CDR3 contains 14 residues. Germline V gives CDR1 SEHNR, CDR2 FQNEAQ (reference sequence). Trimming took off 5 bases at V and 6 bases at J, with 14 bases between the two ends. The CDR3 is CASSPKGEGNEQFF. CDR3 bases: TGTGCCAGCAGCCCAAAGGGGGAGGGCAATGAGCAGTTCTTC.

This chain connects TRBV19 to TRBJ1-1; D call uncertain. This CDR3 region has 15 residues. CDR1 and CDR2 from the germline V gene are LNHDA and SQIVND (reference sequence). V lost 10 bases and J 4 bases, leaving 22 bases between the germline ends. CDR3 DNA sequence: TGTGCCACCTCAGACCCCGGGGTCGCGGGCACTGAAGCTTTCTTT. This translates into CATSDPGVAGTEAFF. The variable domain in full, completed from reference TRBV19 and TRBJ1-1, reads DGGITQSPKYLFRKEGQNVTLSCEQNLNHDAMYWYRQDPGQGLRLIYYSQIVNDFQKGDIAEGYSVSREKKESFPLTVTSAQKNPTAFYLCATSDPGVAGTEAFFGQGTRLTVV.

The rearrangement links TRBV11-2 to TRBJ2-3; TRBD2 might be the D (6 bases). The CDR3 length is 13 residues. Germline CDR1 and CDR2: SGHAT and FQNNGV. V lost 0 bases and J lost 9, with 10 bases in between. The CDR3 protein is CASSLDPSVTQYF. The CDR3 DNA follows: TGTGCCAGCAGCTTAGACCCTAGCGTCACGCAGTATTTT. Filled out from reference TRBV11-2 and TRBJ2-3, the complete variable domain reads EAGVAQSPRYKIIEKRQSVAFWCNPISGHATLYWYQQILGQGPKLLIQFQNNGVVDDSQLPKDRFSAERLKGVDSTLKIQPAKLEDSAVYLCASSLDPSVTQYFGPGTRLTVL.

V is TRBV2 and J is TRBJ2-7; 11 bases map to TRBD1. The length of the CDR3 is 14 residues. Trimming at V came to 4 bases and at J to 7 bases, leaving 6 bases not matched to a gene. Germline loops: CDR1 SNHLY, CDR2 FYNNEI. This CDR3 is CASSADRGRGEQYF. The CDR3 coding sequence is TGTGCCAGCAGTGCGGACAGGGGGCGAGGGGAGCAGTACTTC.

The CDR3 sequence: CASSVRSDNYGYTF. DNA of the CDR3: TGTGCCAGCAGTGTGCGGTCAGATAACTATGGCTACACCTTC. V is TRBV27 and J is TRBJ1-2, with unresolved D. In germline, CDR1 is MNHEY, CDR2 SMNVEV (reference sequence). Trimming stripped 5 bases from V and 1 base from J, with 11 bases between. CDR3 size: 14 residues.

The CDR3 coding sequence is TGTGCCAGCAGCCAAGAGGACAGGAGCTCCTACAATGAGCAGTTCTTC. Encoded protein: CASSQEDRSSYNEQFF. The rearrangement links TRBV4-2 to TRBJ2-1; 7 bases line up with TRBD1. V lost 0 bases to trimming and J lost 0 bases; unmatched junction nucleotides: 2. CDR3 length: 16 amino acids. CDR1 and CDR2 from the germline V gene are LGHNA and YNFKEQ.

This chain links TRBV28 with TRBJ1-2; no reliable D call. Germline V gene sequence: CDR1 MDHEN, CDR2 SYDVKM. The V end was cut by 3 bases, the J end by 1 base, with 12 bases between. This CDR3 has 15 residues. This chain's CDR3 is CASSLGGKVNYGYTF. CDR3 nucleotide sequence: TGTGCCAGCAGTTTGGGAGGGAAAGTTAACTATGGCTACACCTTC.

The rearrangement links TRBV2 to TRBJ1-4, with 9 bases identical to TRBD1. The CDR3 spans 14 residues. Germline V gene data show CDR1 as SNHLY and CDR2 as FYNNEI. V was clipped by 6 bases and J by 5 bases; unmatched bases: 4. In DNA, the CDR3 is TGTGCCAGCAGGGCCGGGACAGGGAATGAAAAACTGTTTTTT. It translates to CASRAGTGNEKLFF.

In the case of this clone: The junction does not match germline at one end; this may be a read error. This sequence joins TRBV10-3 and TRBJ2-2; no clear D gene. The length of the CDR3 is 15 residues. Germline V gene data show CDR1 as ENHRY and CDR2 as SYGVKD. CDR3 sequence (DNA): TGTGCCATCAGTCAGTCACCACAGAACACCGGGGAGCTGTTTTTT. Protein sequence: CAISQSPQNTGELFF.

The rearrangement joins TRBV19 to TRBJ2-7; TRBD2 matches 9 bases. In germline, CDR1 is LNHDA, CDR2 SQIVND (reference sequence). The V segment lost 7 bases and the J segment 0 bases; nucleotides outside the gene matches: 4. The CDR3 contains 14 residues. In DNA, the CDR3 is TGTGCCAGTACCCGGACTAGCGCCTCCTACGAGCAGTACTTC. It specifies CASTRTSASYEQYF.

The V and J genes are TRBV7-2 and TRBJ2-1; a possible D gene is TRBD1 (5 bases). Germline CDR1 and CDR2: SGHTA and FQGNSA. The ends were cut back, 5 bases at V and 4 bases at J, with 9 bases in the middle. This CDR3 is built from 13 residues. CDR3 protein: CASSPDSYNEQFF. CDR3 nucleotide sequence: TGTGCCAGCAGCCCTGACAGTTACAATGAGCAGTTCTTC. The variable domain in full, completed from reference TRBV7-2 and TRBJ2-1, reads GAGVSQSPSNKVTEKGKDVELRCDPISGHTALYWYRQSLGQGLEFLIYFQGNSAPDKSGLPSDRFSAERTGGSVSTLTIQRTQQEDSAVYLCASSPDSYNEQFFGPGTRLTVL.

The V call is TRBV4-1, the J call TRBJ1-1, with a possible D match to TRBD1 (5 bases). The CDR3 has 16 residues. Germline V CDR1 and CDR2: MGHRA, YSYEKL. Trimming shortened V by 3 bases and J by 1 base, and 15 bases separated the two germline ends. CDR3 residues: CASSHVFSTGNTEAFF. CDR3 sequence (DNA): TGCGCCAGCAGCCACGTATTTTCTACAGGGAACACTGAAGCTTTCTTT.

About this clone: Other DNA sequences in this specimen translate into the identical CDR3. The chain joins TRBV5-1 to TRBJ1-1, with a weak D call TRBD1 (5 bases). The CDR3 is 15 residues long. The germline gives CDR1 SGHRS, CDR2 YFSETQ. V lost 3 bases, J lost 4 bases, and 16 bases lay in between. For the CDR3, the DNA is TGCGCCAGCAGCTCGGACTCTCGCGGGGGCACTGAAGCTTTCTTT. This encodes CASSSDSRGGTEAFF.

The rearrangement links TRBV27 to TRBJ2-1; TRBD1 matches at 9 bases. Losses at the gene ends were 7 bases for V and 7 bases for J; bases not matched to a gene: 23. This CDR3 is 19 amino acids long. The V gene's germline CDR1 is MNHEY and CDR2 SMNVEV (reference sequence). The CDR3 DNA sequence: TGTGCCAGCACACCCGGGACAGGGTCCATAGCGGGTCCGGGTAATGAGCAGTTCTTC. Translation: CASTPGTGSIAGPGNEQFF.